This TCR beta chain came from a study of blood T cell repertoires in COVID-19. At the level of the study: PBMCs, B-cell-depleted T cells, or T cells were the source of the cDNA or gDNA that made up the material.

The data were produced by immunoSEQ multiplex PCR, yet TCRdb's version contains in-frame clones alone and is incomplete. The sample has around 53,000 clones; 90% are singletons. The V and J ends lost 10 bases and 5 bases respectively, with 20 bases between them. This CDR3 comprises 14 residues. Germline V CDR1 and CDR2: ENHRY, SYGVKD. This sequence joins TRBV10-3 and TRBJ1-2; tentative D call: TRBD1 (5 bases). Sequencing was carried out using peripheral blood. This TCR came from a human donor in a cohort sampled during active COVID-19. The chain's CDR3 is CATLETAGGYGYTF. The CDR3 nucleotides read TGTGCCACTTTAGAGACAGCCGGAGGGTATGGCTACACCTTC.